The clone carrying this TCR beta chain showed up many times. Its antigen is not identified. Single cDNA molecules in the library carried unique molecular identifiers attached during preparation. TCRdb re-called the RACE reads with MiXCR, one entry per CDR3 protein. The sample includes some 350,000 distinct CDR3 sequences, about 7% of them seen just once. This CDR3 spans 15 amino acids. Germline V lookup: CDR1 SEHNR, CDR2 FQNEAQ (reference sequence). The V gene lost 8 bases and the J gene lost 1 base, with 16 bases spanning the gap. This record comes from a study of human T cells and chemical hapten exposure. The study's findings and limits: TCRs whose frequency exceeded 1 in 1000 remained the same following DPC sensitization.

Regarding time point: patch test 1, 2 weeks after DPC sensitization. The treatment denotes: therapeutic diphenylcyclopropenone sensitization with weekly scalp DPC. Patients had alopecia, were aged 18 to 70, and were not pregnant. Specimen: whole blood, collected in connection with sensitization to the hapten diphenylcyclopropenone (DPC). The receptor's source is a woman aged 18-29 years with alopecia areata. Some clones in this sample may be carry-over from other donors' samples. The chain joins TRBV7-9 to TRBJ2-3; possibly TRBD1 or TRBD2 for D (5 bases each). The CDR3 sequence is CASQPGLGGTDTQYF. The CDR3 DNA reads TGTGCCAGCCAACCGGGGTTGGGGGGCACAGATACGCAGTATTTT. The whole variable domain, remainder taken from reference TRBV7-9 and TRBJ2-3, is DTGVSQNPRHKITKRGQNVTFRCDPISEHNRLYWYRQTLGQGPEFLTYFQNEAQLEKSRLLSDRFSAERPKGSFSTLEIQRTEQGDSAMYLCASQPGLGGTDTQYFGPGTRLTVL.